This is a list of T cell receptor beta chains from one sample in a study of synovial regulatory T cells in juvenile arthritis. This table comes from immunoSEQ multiplex PCR, and its TCRdb copy is limited to in-frame clones, with some not included. The sample table includes 10,000 or so clones. Sequencing was performed on Treg cells from blood. These receptors were obtained from a donor aged 2-35 years with juvenile idiopathic arthritis. Each CDR3 is given with its conserved first and last residue.

v_call	j_call	cdr3_aa
TRBV6-6	TRBJ2-7	CASRSGTVENYEQYF
TRBV9	TRBJ2-5	CASSSTSGALETQYF
TRBV11-1	TRBJ2-5	CASSPGTSVFTQYF
TRBV4-1	TRBJ2-4	CASSGVGFLSKNIQYF
TRBV19	TRBJ2-7	CASSKGGPYEQYF
TRBV30	TRBJ1-5	CAWNGYNQPQHF
TRBV30	TRBJ1-2	CAVLTPPGGSNYGYTF
TRBV7-9	TRBJ2-5	CACKAGGSMAQYF
TRBV25-1	TRBJ1-6	CASSEGQLYNSPLHF
TRBV27	TRBJ1-3	CARKFPRGSSNTIYF
TRBV12-5	TRBJ2-7	CASGSRPYERYF
TRBV5-6	TRBJ1-2	CASSPGLGFYGYTF
TRBV30	TRBJ1-2	CACWDRGKGYTF
TRBV10-3	TRBJ1-2	CAISDPKTASYGYTF
TRBV11-2	TRBJ2-5	CASSPRTRKETQYF
TRBV19	TRBJ1-4	CASRQGQASSKEKLFF
TRBV20-1	TRBJ1-2	CSAADLGYTF
TRBV27	TRBJ2-2	CASRSGNAGELFF
TRBV5-1	TRBJ1-4	CASRVSGRDNEKLFF
TRBV5-1	TRBJ2-6	CASRRSGANVLTF
TRBV4-2	TRBJ2-7	CASSQDPPIAGGPPYEQYF
TRBV4-3	TRBJ2-5	CASSQVSRGGETQYF
TRBV10-3	TRBJ1-1	CAISPGQSTEAFF
TRBV4-1	TRBJ2-3	CASSPRLGTNTDTQYF
TRBV5-1	TRBJ1-2	CASSKDSYGYAF
TRBV9	TRBJ1-3	CASSVAPRTGNTIYF
TRBV30	TRBJ2-5	CAWKGWFRETQYF
TRBV5-1	TRBJ1-2	CASSLDQNPISGYTF
TRBV14	TRBJ2-5	CASSQARWQGIFSSQETQYF